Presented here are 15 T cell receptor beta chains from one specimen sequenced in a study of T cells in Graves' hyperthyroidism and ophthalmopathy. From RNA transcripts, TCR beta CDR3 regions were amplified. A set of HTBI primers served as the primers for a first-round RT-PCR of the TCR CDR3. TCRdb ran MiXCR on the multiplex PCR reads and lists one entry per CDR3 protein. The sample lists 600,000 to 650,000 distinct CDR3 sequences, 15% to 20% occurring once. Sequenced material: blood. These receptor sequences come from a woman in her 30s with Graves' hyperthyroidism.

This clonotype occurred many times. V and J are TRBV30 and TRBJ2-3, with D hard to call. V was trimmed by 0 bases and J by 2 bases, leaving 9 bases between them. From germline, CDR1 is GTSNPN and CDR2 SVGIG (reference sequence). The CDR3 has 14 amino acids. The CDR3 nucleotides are TGTGCCTGGAGTGTAGGTAGCCACACAGATACGCAGTATTTT. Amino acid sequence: CAWSVGSHTDTQYF. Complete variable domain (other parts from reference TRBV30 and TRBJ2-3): SQTIHQWPATLVQPVGSPLSLECTVEGTSNPNLYWYRQAAGRGLQLLFYSVGIGQISSEVPQNLSASRPQDRQFILSSKKLLLSDSGFYLCAWSVGSHTDTQYFGPGTRLTVL.

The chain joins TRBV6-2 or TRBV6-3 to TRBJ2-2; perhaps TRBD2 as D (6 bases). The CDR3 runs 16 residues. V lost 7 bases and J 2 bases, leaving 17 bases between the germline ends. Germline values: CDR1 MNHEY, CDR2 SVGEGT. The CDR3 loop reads CASTSLLGLNTGELFF. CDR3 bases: TGTGCCAGCACTTCCCTCTTGGGACTCAACACCGGGGAGCTGTTTTTT.

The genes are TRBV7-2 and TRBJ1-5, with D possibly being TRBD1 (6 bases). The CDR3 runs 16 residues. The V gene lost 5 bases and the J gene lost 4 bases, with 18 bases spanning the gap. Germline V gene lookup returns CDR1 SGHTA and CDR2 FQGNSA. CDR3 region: CASSQHPDRLNQPQHF. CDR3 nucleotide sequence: TGTGCCAGCAGCCAACACCCAGACAGGCTAAATCAGCCCCAGCATTTT. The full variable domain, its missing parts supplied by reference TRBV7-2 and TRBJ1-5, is GAGVSQSPSNKVTEKGKDVELRCDPISGHTALYWYRQSLGQGLEFLIYFQGNSAPDKSGLPSDRFSAERTGGSVSTLTIQRTQQEDSAVYLCASSQHPDRLNQPQHFGDGTRLSIL.

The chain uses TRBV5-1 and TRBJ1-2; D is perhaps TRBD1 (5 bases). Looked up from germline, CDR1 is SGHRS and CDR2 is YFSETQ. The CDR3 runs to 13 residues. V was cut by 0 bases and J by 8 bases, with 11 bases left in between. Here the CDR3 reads CASSLDGAGGYTF. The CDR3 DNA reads TGCGCCAGCAGCTTGGACGGGGCTGGCGGCTACACCTTC.

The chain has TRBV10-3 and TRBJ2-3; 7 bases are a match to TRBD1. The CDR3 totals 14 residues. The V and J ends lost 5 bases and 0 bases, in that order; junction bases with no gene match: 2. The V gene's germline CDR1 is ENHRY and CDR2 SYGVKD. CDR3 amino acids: CAISTGASTDTQYF. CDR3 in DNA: TGTGCCATCAGTACAGGGGCGAGCACAGATACGCAGTATTTT.

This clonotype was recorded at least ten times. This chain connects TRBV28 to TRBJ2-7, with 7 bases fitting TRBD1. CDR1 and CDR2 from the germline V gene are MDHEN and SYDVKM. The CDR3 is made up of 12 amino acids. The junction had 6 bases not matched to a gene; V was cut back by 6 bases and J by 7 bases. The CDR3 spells CASSTQGREQYF. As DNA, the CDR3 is TGTGCCAGCAGCACACAGGGGCGTGAGCAGTACTTC.

The CDR3 sequence: CASSPRAGGWYEQYF. The CDR3 DNA reads as TGTGCCAGCAGTCCACGGGCGGGAGGGTGGTACGAGCAGTACTTC. V usage is TRBV27 and J usage is TRBJ2-7, with 9 nucleotides matching TRBD2. Germline values: CDR1 MNHEY, CDR2 SMNVEV (reference sequence). CDR3 length: 15 residues. V lost 5 bases and J lost 4; bases outside the gene matches: 9.

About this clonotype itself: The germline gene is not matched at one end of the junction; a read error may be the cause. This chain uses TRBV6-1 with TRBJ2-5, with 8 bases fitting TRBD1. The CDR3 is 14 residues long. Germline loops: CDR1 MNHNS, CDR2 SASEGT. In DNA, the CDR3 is TGTGCCAGCAGTCCATGGACAGGGCAAGGGACCCAGTACTTC. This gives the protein CASSPWTGQGTQYF.

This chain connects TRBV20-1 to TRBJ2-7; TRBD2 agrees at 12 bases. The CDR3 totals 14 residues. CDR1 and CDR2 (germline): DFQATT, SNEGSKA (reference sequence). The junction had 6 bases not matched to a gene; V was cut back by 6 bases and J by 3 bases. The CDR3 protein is CSAASGRVGYEQYF. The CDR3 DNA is TGCAGTGCGGCTAGCGGGAGGGTAGGCTACGAGCAGTACTTC.

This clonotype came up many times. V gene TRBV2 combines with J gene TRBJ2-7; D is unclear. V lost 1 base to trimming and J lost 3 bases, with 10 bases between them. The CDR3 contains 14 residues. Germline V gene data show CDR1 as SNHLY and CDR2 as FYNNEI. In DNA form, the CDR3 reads TGTGCCAGCAGTGAAGTGGGCAGAGTCTACGAGCAGTACTTC. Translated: CASSEVGRVYEQYF.

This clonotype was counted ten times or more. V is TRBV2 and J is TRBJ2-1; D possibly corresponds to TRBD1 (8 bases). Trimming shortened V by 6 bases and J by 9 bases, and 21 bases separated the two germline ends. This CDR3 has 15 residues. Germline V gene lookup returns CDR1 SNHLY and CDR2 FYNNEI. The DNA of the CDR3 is TGTGCCAGCAGCTGGGGACAGGCGGGGGACAGTGAGCAGTTCTTC. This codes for CASSWGQAGDSEQFF.

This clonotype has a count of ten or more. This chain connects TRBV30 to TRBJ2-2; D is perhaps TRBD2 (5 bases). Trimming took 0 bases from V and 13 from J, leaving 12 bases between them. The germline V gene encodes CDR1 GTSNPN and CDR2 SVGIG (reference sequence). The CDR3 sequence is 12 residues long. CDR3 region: CAWSVPYEGLFF. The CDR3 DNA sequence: TGTGCCTGGAGTGTACCGTATGAGGGGCTGTTTTTT.

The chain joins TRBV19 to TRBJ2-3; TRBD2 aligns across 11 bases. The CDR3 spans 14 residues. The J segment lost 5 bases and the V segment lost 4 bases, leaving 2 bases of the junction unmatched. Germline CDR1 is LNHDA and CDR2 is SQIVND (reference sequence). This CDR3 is CASSKTSGEDTQYF. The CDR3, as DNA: TGTGCCAGTAGTAAGACTAGCGGGGAAGATACGCAGTATTTT.

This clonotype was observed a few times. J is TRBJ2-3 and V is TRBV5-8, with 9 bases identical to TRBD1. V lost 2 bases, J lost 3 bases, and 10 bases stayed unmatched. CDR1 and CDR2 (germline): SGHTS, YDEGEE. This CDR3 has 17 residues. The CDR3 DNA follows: TGTGCCAGCAGCTTACCTAACCGGGACAGGGAGACAGATACGCAGTATTTT. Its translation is CASSLPNRDRETDTQYF.

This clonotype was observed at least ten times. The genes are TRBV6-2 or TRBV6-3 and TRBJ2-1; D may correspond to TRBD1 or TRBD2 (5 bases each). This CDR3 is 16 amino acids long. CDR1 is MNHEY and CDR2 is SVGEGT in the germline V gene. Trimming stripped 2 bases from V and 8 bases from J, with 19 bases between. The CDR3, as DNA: TGTGCCAGCAGTTACGCCCGGGACCCCCGAGGGCATGAGCAGTTCTTC. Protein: CASSYARDPRGHEQFF.